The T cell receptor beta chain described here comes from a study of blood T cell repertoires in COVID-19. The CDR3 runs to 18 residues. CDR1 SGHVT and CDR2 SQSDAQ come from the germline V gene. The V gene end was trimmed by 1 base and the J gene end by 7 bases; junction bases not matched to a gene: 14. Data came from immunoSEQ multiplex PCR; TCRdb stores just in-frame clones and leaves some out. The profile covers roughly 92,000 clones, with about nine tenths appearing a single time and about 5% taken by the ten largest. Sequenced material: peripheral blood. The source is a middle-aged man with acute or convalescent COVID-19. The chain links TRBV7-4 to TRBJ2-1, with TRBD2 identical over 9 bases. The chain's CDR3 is CASSLEEMREGGCNEQFF. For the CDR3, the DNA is TGTGCCAGCAGCTTAGAAGAGATGCGGGAGGGTGGGTGTAATGAGCAGTTCTTC.